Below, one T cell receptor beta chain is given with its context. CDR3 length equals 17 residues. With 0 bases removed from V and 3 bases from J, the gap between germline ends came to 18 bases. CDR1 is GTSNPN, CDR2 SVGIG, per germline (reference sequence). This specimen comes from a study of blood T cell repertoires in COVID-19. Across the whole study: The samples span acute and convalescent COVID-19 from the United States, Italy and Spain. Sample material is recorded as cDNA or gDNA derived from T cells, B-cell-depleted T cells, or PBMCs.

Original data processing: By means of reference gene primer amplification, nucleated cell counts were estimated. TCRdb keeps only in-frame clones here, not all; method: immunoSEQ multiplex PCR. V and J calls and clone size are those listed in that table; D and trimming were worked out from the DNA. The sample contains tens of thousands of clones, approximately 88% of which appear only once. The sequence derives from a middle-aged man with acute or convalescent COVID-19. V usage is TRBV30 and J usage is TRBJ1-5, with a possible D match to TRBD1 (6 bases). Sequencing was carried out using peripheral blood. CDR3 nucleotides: TGTGCCTGGAGTGTACGGGGGGGGGCGATGAACAATCAGCCCCAGCATTTT. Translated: CAWSVRGGAMNNQPQHF.